This T cell receptor beta chain emerged from a study of blood T cells in healthy people across ages. Germline V gene data show CDR1 as DFQATT and CDR2 as SNEGSKA (reference sequence). This CDR3 spans 12 amino acids. Trimming removed 2 bases from V and 11 bases from J, with 15 bases in between. Combining a sample-barcoded 5' primer with a J-beta primer mix, a second PCR ran for about 7 to 12 cycles. MiXCR was run by TCRdb on the 5' RACE reads, yielding one entry per CDR3 protein. Of 650,000 to 1,000,000 distinct CDR3 sequences in the sample, 35% to 40% are singletons; the top ten hold roughly 13%. Findings of the study overall: Older age went with lower TCR beta diversity per million T cells, in a roughly linear way. It was not possible, with unsorted PBMCs, to conclusively compare naive and antigen-experienced cells.

Each sample had at least 6 million PBMCs isolated. This clonotype was found a few times. What it binds is not known. The receptor comes from a man younger than 35 in good health. V and J are TRBV20-1 and TRBJ2-5; the D is unclear. Sequencing used blood. The CDR3: CSARPNNNEQYF. For the CDR3, the DNA is TGCAGTGCTAGACCCAACAACAATGAGCAGTACTTC.